The 2 T cell receptor beta chains below all came from one sample that was sequenced in a study of control samples from healthy donors and cancer patients. Here immunoSEQ multiplex PCR was the method, and the copy in TCRdb shows in-frame clones only, minus some. The table lists approximately 150,000 clones, 88% of them singletons, with approximately 1.6% in the top ten. The material sequenced was blood. The receptors derive from a man younger than 30 in good health.

In the case of this clone: Additional DNA sequences in this sample encode the identical CDR3. This chain connects TRBV6-5 to TRBJ2-5; no firm D call. The V end was cut by 2 bases, the J end by 1 base, with 5 bases between. The CDR3 runs 13 residues. Germline V gene lookup returns CDR1 MNHEY and CDR2 SVGAGI. CDR3 in amino acids: CASSYGPQETQYF. CDR3 DNA sequence: TGTGCCAGCAGTTACGGCCCCCAAGAGACCCAGTACTTC.

This chain uses TRBV27 with TRBJ1-6, with TRBD1 as a possible D gene (6 bases). Between the trimmed V and J ends, which lost 6 bases and 4 bases, there was a span of 10 bases. In germline, CDR1 is MNHEY, CDR2 SMNVEV (reference sequence). The CDR3 runs 14 residues. The CDR3 nucleotides read TGTGCCAGCAGCTACGGACAGTATAATTCACCCCTCCACTTT. Amino acids: CASSYGQYNSPLHF.